The 7 T cell receptor beta chains given below trace back to one sample, sequenced in a study of blood T cell repertoires in COVID-19. Using immunoSEQ multiplex PCR, the repertoire was profiled, and TCRdb retains in-frame clones only, with some absent. The sample includes some 73,000 clones, 73% of them seen just once. Sequencing was done on a sample of peripheral blood. The receptors shown here come from a man aged 55 to 70 with acute or convalescent COVID-19.

This clone occurred a few times. The chain recombines TRBV6-5 with TRBJ1-2; weak D call: TRBD1 (6 bases). The CDR3 length is 13 residues. Germline V gene data show CDR1 as MNHEY and CDR2 as SVGAGI. Trimming pared 7 bases from V and 8 bases from J, leaving 17 bases between. The CDR3: CASTGPQGRGYTF. The CDR3 coding sequence is TGTGCCAGCACCGGCCCACAGGGCCGGGGCTACACCTTC.

This chain connects TRBV10-3 to TRBJ2-5, with D possibly matching TRBD2 (5 bases). CDR1 and CDR2 from the germline V gene are ENHRY and SYGVKD. Trimming pared 2 bases from V and 1 base from J, leaving 5 bases between. The CDR3 is 13 amino acids. CDR3 nucleotides: TGTGCCATCAGTGAGGGACTCCAAGAGACCCAGTACTTC. Residues: CAISEGLQETQYF.

V usage is TRBV4-2 and J usage is TRBJ2-1; TRBD2 matches 10 bases. Germline CDR1 is LGHNA and CDR2 is YNFKEQ. The CDR3 runs to 17 residues. The J segment lost 2 bases and the V segment lost 4 bases, leaving 8 bases of the junction unmatched. In DNA, the CDR3 is TGTGCCAGCAGCCGCCGATCGGGGACTAGCGCCTACAATGAGCAGTTCTTC. Translating it yields CASSRRSGTSAYNEQFF.

V gene TRBV6-5 combines with J gene TRBJ1-1; TRBD1 matches at 9 bases. Trimming cost V 6 bases and J 10 bases; bases outside gene matches: 6. Germline V gene lookup returns CDR1 MNHEY and CDR2 SVGAGI. The CDR3 runs 12 residues. The CDR3 loop is CASRGGTGRAFF. In DNA, the CDR3 is TGTGCCAGCAGAGGCGGGACAGGGCGAGCTTTCTTT.

This clone has only a few counts. The rearrangement joins TRBV12-1 to TRBJ2-7; the table gives TRBD1 as D, unverified against the DNA. TRBV12-1 has pseudogene status. The CDR3 is made up of 19 amino acids. Here the CDR3 reads CASSLLRDTRPKSSYEQYV. Written as DNA, the CDR3 is TGTGCCAGCAGCCTCCTCCGGGACACTCGTCCAAAAAGCTCCTACGAGCAGTACGTC.

The chain recombines TRBV12-3 or TRBV12-4 with TRBJ1-1, with unresolved D. Between the trimmed V and J ends, which lost 6 bases and 6 bases, there was a span of 8 bases. CDR3 size: 11 residues. In DNA, the CDR3 is TGTGCCAGCAGCCGCCGGGCTGAAGCTTTCTTT. This gives the protein CASSRRAEAFF.

V gene TRBV25-1 combines with J gene TRBJ2-5; the D gene is possibly TRBD1 (6 bases). The ends were cut back, 2 bases at V and 3 bases at J, with 10 bases in the middle. The CDR3 has 14 amino acids. CDR1 is MGHDK and CDR2 is SYGVNS in the germline V gene. Here the CDR3 reads CASSEIGGEETQYF. In DNA, the CDR3 is TGTGCCAGCAGTGAAATAGGGGGTGAAGAGACCCAGTACTTC.